These T cell receptor beta chains were read from a single sample in a study of human T cells and chemical hapten exposure. TCRdb reprocessed the RACE reads via MiXCR and lists one record per CDR3 protein. Among more than 55,000 distinct CDR3 sequences listed, 10% to 12% were seen once. Sequenced material: whole blood, taken in connection with sensitization to the hapten diphenylcyclopropenone (DPC). The receptors derive from a woman between 40 and 50 years old with alopecia areata. Some clones in this sample may be carry-over from other donors' samples. Both conserved end residues are part of each CDR3. A D gene is named only where the DNA matches it firmly. Rows give clone size only sometimes, using once, few, many, or a class for an expanded clone.

len,abundance,j_gene,d_gene,v_gene,CDR3aa,CDR3nt
15,many,TRBJ2-7,NA,TRBV10-3,CAISPRADDSYEQYF,TGTGCCATCAGCCCCAGGGCGGATGATTCCTACGAGCAGTACTTC
12,NA,TRBJ1-4,NA,TRBV4-3,CASSQDRKGLFF,TGCGCCAGCAGCCAAGACAGGAAGGGACTGTTTTTT
13,many,TRBJ2-7,TRBD1,TRBV7-9,CASSRDRAYEQYF,TGTGCCAGCAGCCGGGACAGGGCCTACGAGCAGTACTTC
15,few,TRBJ2-7,TRBD2,TRBV7-9,CVSSLAGAMNTEQYF,TGTGTCAGCAGCTTAGCGGGGGCGATGAATACGGAGCAGTACTTC
16,few,TRBJ2-3,TRBD2,TRBV20-1,CSARDRAGGHTDTQYF,TGCAGTGCTAGAGATAGAGCGGGGGGTCACACAGATACGCAGTATTTT
12,many,TRBJ2-7,TRBD1,TRBV9,CASGTGTYEQYF,TGTGCCAGCGGGACAGGGACCTACGAGCAGTACTTC
12,NA,TRBJ1-2,NA,TRBV29-1,CSVEIGAFGYTF,TGCAGCGTTGAGATCGGCGCCTTTGGCTACACCTTC
16,NA,TRBJ2-7,TRBD2,TRBV10-3,CAISDGTSGVSYEQYF,TGTGCCATCAGTGACGGGACTAGCGGGGTGAGCTACGAGCAGTACTTC
11,few,TRBJ2-7,NA,TRBV19,CASSSSGEQYF,TGTGCCAGTAGTAGTTCTGGCGAGCAGTACTTC
13,many,TRBJ2-3,NA,TRBV25-1,CATLRDPVDTQYF,TGTGCCACGCTTCGGGATCCGGTAGATACGCAGTATTTT
15,NA,TRBJ2-2,NA,TRBV11-2,CASSFRREYTGELFF,TGTGCCAGCAGCTTTCGACGGGAGTACACCGGGGAGCTGTTTTTT
16,NA,TRBJ2-2,NA,TRBV18,CASSPRQEGVTGELFF,TGTGCCAGCTCACCAAGACAGGAGGGGGTCACCGGGGAGCTGTTTTTT
11,many,TRBJ2-5,NA,TRBV2,CASSRGETQYF,TGTGCCAGCTCGAGGGGGGAGACCCAGTACTTC
15,few,TRBJ1-5,TRBD1,TRBV27,CASSPLTGIGQPQHF,TGTGCCAGCAGTCCCTTGACAGGGATCGGTCAGCCCCAGCATTTT
14,NA,TRBJ2-2,NA,TRBV7-2,CASNPPGNTGELFF,TGTGCCAGCAACCCCCCTGGGAACACCGGGGAGCTGTTTTTT
15,NA,TRBJ1-2,TRBD1,TRBV19,CASSTTRDRWNGYTF,TGTGCCAGTAGTACGACACGGGACAGATGGAATGGCTACACCTTC
16,many,TRBJ2-7,TRBD2,TRBV28,CASSPPTSGRAYEQYF,TGTGCCAGCAGTCCTCCGACTAGCGGGAGAGCCTACGAGCAGTACTTC
16,many,TRBJ2-1,TRBD2,TRBV11-2,CASSSRGGRVHNEQFF,TGTGCCAGCAGCTCCCGGGGCGGGAGGGTACACAATGAGCAGTTCTTC
11,many,TRBJ2-5,NA,TRBV3-1,CASSQDETQYF,TGTGCCAGCAGCCAAGACGAGACCCAGTACTTC
17,many,TRBJ2-2,NA,TRBV6-1,CASSHRRGHFDTGELFF,TGTGCCAGCAGTCATCGGAGGGGACACTTTGACACCGGGGAGCTGTTTTTT
16,few,TRBJ2-1,TRBD2,TRBV7-2,CASSGGGRSSYNEQFF,TGTGCCAGCAGCGGCGGGGGGCGGAGCTCCTACAATGAGCAGTTCTTC
13,NA,TRBJ2-7,NA,TRBV29-1,CSVGPGQGNEQYF,NA
15,NA,TRBJ2-7,NA,TRBV7-2,CASSLQDGGIGEQYF,TGTGCCAGCAGCTTACAGGACGGTGGCATTGGGGAGCAGTACTTC
13,NA,TRBJ2-1,NA,TRBV5-6,CASSLDLPGEQFF,TGTGCCAGCAGCCTGGACCTCCCGGGAGAGCAGTTCTTC
13,many,TRBJ2-1,NA,TRBV30,CASGGQGYNEQFF,TGTGCCAGCGGGGGACAGGGCTACAATGAGCAGTTCTTC
13,NA,TRBJ2-5,NA,TRBV2,CASSRDNQETQYF,TGTGCCAGCAGTAGGGACAACCAAGAGACCCAGTACTTC
12,many,TRBJ2-1,TRBD1,TRBV18,CASSRQGYEQFF,TGTGCCAGCTCACGACAGGGGTATGAGCAGTTCTTC
17,NA,TRBJ2-1,TRBD2,TRBV11-2,CASSAQGRGTSGSEQFF,TGTGCCAGCAGCGCACAAGGGCGGGGGACTAGCGGGTCTGAGCAGTTCTTC
16,many,TRBJ2-1,TRBD2,TRBV6-6,CASSEIELAGFNEQFF,TGTGCCAGCAGTGAAATAGAGCTAGCGGGATTCAATGAGCAGTTCTTC
14,many,TRBJ1-2,NA,TRBV12-3/TRBV12-4,CASSDYSQSYGYTF,TGTGCCAGCAGCGATTATAGCCAGAGTTATGGCTACACCTTC
15,many,TRBJ2-1,NA,TRBV20-1,CSARGDGGLGNEQFF,TGCAGTGCTAGAGGGGACGGGGGTCTTGGGAATGAGCAGTTCTTC